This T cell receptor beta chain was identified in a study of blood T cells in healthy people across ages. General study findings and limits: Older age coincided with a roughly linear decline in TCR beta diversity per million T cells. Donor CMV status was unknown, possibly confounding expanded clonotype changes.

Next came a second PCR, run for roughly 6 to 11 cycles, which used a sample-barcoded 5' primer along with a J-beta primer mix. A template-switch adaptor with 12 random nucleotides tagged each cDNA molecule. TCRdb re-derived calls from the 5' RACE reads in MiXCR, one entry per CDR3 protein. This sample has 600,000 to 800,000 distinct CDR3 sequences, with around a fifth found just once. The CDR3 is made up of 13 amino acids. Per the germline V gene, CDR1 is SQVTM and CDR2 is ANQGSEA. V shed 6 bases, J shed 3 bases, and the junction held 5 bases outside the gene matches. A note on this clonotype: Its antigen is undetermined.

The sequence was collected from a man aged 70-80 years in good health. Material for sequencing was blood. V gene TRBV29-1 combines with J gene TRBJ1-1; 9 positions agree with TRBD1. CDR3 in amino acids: CSVRTGVDTEAFF. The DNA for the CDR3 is TGCAGCGTAAGGACAGGGGTGGACACTGAAGCTTTCTTT.